This entry is about one T cell receptor (beta chain). The sample is drawn from a study of control samples from healthy donors and cancer patients. Assay: immunoSEQ multiplex PCR; the TCRdb copy retains only in-frame clones and omits some. Its table records about 190,000 clones. The clonotype originates from a woman between 25 and 40 years old in good health. The sequencing sample was made of blood.

CDR3 sequence: CASSFSGSSYNSPLHF. The CDR3 DNA is TGTGCCAGCAGTTTTAGTGGTAGCTCCTATAATTCACCCCTCCACTTT. V usage is TRBV28 and J usage is TRBJ1-6; D is uncertain. The V end was cut by 3 bases, the J end by 0 bases, with 9 bases between. The CDR3 length is 16 residues. Looked up from germline, CDR1 is MDHEN and CDR2 is SYDVKM.